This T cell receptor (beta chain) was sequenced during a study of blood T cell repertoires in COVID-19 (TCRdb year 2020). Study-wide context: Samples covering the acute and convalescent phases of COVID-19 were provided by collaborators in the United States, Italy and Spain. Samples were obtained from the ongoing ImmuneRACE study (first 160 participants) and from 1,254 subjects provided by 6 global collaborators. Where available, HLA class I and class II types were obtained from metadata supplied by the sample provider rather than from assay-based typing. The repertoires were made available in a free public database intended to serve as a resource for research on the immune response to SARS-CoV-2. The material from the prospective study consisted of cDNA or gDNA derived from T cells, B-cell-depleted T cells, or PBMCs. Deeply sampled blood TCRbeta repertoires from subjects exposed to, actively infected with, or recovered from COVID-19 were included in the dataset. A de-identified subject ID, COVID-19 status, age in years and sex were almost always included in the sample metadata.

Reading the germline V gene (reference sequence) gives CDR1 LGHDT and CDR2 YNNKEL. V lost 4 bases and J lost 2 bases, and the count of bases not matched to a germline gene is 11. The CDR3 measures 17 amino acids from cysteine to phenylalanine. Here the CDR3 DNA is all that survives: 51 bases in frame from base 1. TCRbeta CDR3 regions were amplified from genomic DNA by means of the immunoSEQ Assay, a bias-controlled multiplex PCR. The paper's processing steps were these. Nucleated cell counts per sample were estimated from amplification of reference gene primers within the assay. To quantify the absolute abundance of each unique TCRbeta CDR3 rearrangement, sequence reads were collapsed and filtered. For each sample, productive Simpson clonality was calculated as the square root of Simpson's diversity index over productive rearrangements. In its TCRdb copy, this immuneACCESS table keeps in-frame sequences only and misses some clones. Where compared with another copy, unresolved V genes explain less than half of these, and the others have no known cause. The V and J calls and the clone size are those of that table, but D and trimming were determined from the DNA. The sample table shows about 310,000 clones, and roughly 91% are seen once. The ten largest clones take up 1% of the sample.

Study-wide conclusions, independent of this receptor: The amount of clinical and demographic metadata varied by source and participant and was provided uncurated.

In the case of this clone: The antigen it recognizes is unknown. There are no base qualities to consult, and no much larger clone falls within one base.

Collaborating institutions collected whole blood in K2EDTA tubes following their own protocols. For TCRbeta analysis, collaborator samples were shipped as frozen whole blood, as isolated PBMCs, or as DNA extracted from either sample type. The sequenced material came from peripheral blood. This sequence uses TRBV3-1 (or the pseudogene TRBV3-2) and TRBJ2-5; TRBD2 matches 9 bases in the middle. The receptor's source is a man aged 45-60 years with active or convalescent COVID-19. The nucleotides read TGTGCCAGCAGCCTACTGCAGATAGCGGGGGTACAAGAGACCCAGTACTTC. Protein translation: CASSLLQIAGVQETQYF.